Here is one TCR beta chain with its context. Its antigen is unidentified. Other DNA sequences in this specimen translate into the identical CDR3. These data come from a study of shared clonotypes between healthy human individuals. Study-wide results and caveats: Only blood samples were collected, and tissue repertoires likely differ.

Sorted-subset replicate PCRs used about 180 ng DNA, approximately 27,000 T cell genomes. Profiling relied on immunoSEQ multiplex PCR, and the TCRdb table lists in-frame clones only, not all of them. Counted here are about 1 million clones, about 80% occurring once; the ten biggest clones make up less than 1.5%. Germline CDR1 is SGHNT and CDR2 is YYREEE (reference sequence). CDR3 length: 15 residues. Trimming took 0 bases from V and 1 from J, leaving 7 bases between them. V is TRBV5-4 and J is TRBJ2-2; the D call may be TRBD1 or TRBD2 (5 bases each). The source is a man aged 18 to 30 in good health. Sequencing was performed on memory CD4+ T cells sorted from blood. The subset denotes: CD45RA-negative fraction. The CDR3 region is CASSLGGVNTGELFF. The CDR3 DNA sequence: TGTGCCAGCAGCTTGGGAGGGGTGAACACCGGGGAGCTGTTTTTT.